Listed below are T cell receptor beta chains from one sample, sequenced in a study of shared clonotypes between healthy human individuals. TCRdb's copy holds only in-frame clones and misses some; the assay was immunoSEQ multiplex PCR. The table has fewer than 600,000 clones, around 79% seen once; the top ten hold approximately 13%. Material: PBMCs. Every receptor here comes from a woman in her 40s in good health. Some clones in this sample may be carry-over from other donors' samples. CDR3s include the opening cysteine and the closing phenylalanine or tryptophan. Each record gives: clone size, J gene, V gene, D gene, CDR3 protein, CDR3 DNA. The D gene is left open where the match is weak. Clone size is given for some rows only: seen once, a few or many times, or a class if the clone is expanded.

clone_size: NA; j_call: TRBJ2-5; v_call: TRBV18; d_call: TRBD2; cdr3_aa: CASSPRGGNQETQYF; cdr3_nt: TGTGCCAGCTCACCCCGGGGGGGAAACCAAGAGACCCAGTACTTC
clone_size: once; j_call: TRBJ1-2; v_call: TRBV18; d_call: TRBD1; cdr3_aa: CASSQDRADYGYTF; cdr3_nt: TGTGCCAGCTCACAGGACAGGGCGGACTATGGCTACACCTTC
clone_size: NA; j_call: TRBJ1-3; v_call: TRBV18; d_call: NA; cdr3_aa: CASSDGGFSGNTIYF; cdr3_nt: TGTGCCAGCTCGGACGGGGGCTTCTCTGGAAACACCATATATTTT
clone_size: NA; j_call: TRBJ2-1; v_call: TRBV19; d_call: NA; cdr3_aa: CASSIGRGAGYNEQFF; cdr3_nt: TGTGCCAGTAGTATAGGCCGGGGGGCTGGTTACAATGAGCAGTTCTTC
clone_size: once; j_call: TRBJ1-2; v_call: TRBV10-2; d_call: NA; cdr3_aa: CASSESIRYGYTF; cdr3_nt: TGCGCCAGCAGTGAGTCGATCCGGTATGGCTACACCTTC
clone_size: many; j_call: TRBJ2-6; v_call: TRBV29-1; d_call: NA; cdr3_aa: CSVFRDIDSGANVLTF; cdr3_nt: TGCAGCGTTTTCCGGGACATCGACTCTGGGGCCAACGTCCTGACTTTC
clone_size: NA; j_call: TRBJ1-1; v_call: TRBV19; d_call: NA; cdr3_aa: CASRALLMDTEAFF; cdr3_nt: TGTGCCAGTAGGGCACTCCTGATGGACACTGAAGCTTTCTTT
clone_size: NA; j_call: TRBJ2-2; v_call: TRBV7-6; d_call: NA; cdr3_aa: CASSFGGGARTGELFF; cdr3_nt: TGTGCCAGCAGCTTTGGAGGGGGGGCGCGGACCGGGGAGCTGTTTTTT
clone_size: NA; j_call: TRBJ2-1; v_call: TRBV4-1; d_call: NA; cdr3_aa: CASSQDWGGQRFF; cdr3_nt: TGCGCCAGCAGCCAAGATTGGGGCGGACAGAGATTCTTC
clone_size: few; j_call: TRBJ2-5; v_call: TRBV6-6; d_call: TRBD2; cdr3_aa: CAGGREETQYF; cdr3_nt: TGTGCCGGCGGGAGGGAAGAGACCCAGTACTTC
clone_size: NA; j_call: TRBJ2-2; v_call: TRBV4-1; d_call: NA; cdr3_aa: CASSQASAGELFF; cdr3_nt: TGCGCCAGCAGCCAAGCTAGCGCCGGGGAGCTGTTTTTT
clone_size: NA; j_call: TRBJ2-7; v_call: TRBV6-5; d_call: TRBD1; cdr3_aa: CSARGQASGEQYF; cdr3_nt: TGTTCCGCTCGGGGACAGGCTTCAGGCGAGCAGTACTTC
clone_size: NA; j_call: TRBJ2-7; v_call: TRBV30; d_call: TRBD2; cdr3_aa: CAWSRLAGSYEQYF; cdr3_nt: TGTGCCTGGAGTAGACTAGCGGGCAGCTACGAGCAGTACTTC
clone_size: NA; j_call: TRBJ2-3; v_call: TRBV5-4; d_call: NA; cdr3_aa: CASSFVGGSTDTQYF; cdr3_nt: TGTGCCAGCAGCTTCGTTGGCGGGAGCACAGATACGCAGTATTTT
clone_size: NA; j_call: TRBJ2-2; v_call: TRBV11-1; d_call: TRBD1; cdr3_aa: CASSRRDRGGDTGELFF; cdr3_nt: TGTGCCAGCAGCAGACGGGACAGGGGTGGCGACACCGGGGAGCTGTTTTTT
clone_size: NA; j_call: TRBJ2-1; v_call: TRBV10-3; d_call: NA; cdr3_aa: CAISESVENEQFF; cdr3_nt: TGTGCCATCAGTGAGTCCGTGGAGAATGAGCAGTTCTTC
clone_size: NA; j_call: TRBJ2-5; v_call: TRBV2; d_call: TRBD2; cdr3_aa: CASSELGGRGLAGETQYF; cdr3_nt: TGTGCCAGCAGTGAACTGGGAGGGAGGGGACTAGCCGGTGAGACCCAGTACTTC
clone_size: NA; j_call: TRBJ1-1; v_call: TRBV7-9; d_call: TRBD1; cdr3_aa: CASSPRQGLGTEAFF; cdr3_nt: TGTGCCAGCAGCCCAAGACAGGGGCTGGGGACTGAAGCTTTCTTT
clone_size: many; j_call: TRBJ2-5; v_call: TRBV5-4; d_call: NA; cdr3_aa: CASSPGTHQETQYF; cdr3_nt: TGTGCCAGCAGCCCCGGGACACACCAAGAGACCCAGTACTTC
clone_size: NA; j_call: TRBJ1-1; v_call: TRBV7-8; d_call: TRBD1; cdr3_aa: CASSLTGANTEAFF; cdr3_nt: TGTGCCAGCAGCTTAACAGGGGCGAACACTGAAGCTTTCTTT
clone_size: NA; j_call: TRBJ1-5; v_call: TRBV9; d_call: NA; cdr3_aa: CASSVGPGALPQHF; cdr3_nt: TGTGCCAGCAGCGTGGGGCCCGGAGCTCTTCCCCAGCATTTT
clone_size: NA; j_call: TRBJ2-2; v_call: TRBV2; d_call: NA; cdr3_aa: CASRALGGTGELFF; cdr3_nt: TGTGCCAGCAGAGCCCTAGGGGGAACCGGGGAGCTGTTTTTT